Described below is a single T cell receptor (beta chain) sequence and its context. Its antigen is unknown. Base quality data are lacking; no much larger clone is found one base away. The immunoSEQ Assay, a bias-controlled multiplex PCR, was used to amplify TCRbeta CDR3 regions from genomic DNA. The original methods were these. The number of nucleated cells in each sample was estimated from the amplification of reference gene primers within the assay. To quantify the absolute abundance of each unique TCRbeta CDR3 rearrangement, sequence reads were collapsed and filtered. For each sample, productive Simpson clonality was calculated as the square root of Simpson's diversity index across productive rearrangements. In its TCRdb copy, this immuneACCESS table keeps in-frame sequences only and misses some clones. Where compared with another copy, unresolved V genes explain less than half of these, and the others have no known cause. V, J and clone size derive from that table, while D and trimming were established from the DNA sequence. For this sample there are 45,000 to 55,000 clones; roughly 84% appear just once. The top ten clonotypes cover roughly 1.5% of the sample.

Including the terminal cysteine and phenylalanine, the CDR3 comprises 14 residues. Here the CDR3 DNA is all that survives: 42 bases in frame from base 1. For CDR1 and CDR2, the germline V gene lists SGHTA and FQGNSA. V loses 6 bases of germline sequence and J loses 4 bases, and the interval between the two ends is 14 bases. The data originate from a study of blood T cell repertoires in COVID-19 (dated by TCRdb to about 2020). Study-level background: The collaborator samples originated in the United States, Italy and Spain and spanned the acute and convalescent phases of COVID-19. Sample metadata almost always included a de-identified subject ID, COVID-19 status, age in years and sex. HLA class I and class II types, where available, came from metadata supplied by the sample provider rather than from assay-based typing. Samples came from the ongoing ImmuneRACE study (first 160 participants) plus 1,254 subjects from 6 global collaborators. The prospective study material was composed of cDNA or gDNA derived from T cells, B-cell-depleted T cells, or PBMCs. Subjects who had been exposed to COVID-19, were actively infected with it, or had recovered from it provided the deeply sampled blood TCRbeta repertoires that made up the dataset. The repertoires were released in a freely available public database intended as a resource for research on the immune response to SARS-CoV-2.

Collaborating institutions collected whole blood in K2EDTA tubes following their own protocols. For TCRbeta analysis, collaborator samples were shipped as frozen whole blood, as isolated PBMCs, or as DNA extracted from either sample type. What the work shows at the level of the full study, not this receptor alone: The amount of clinical and demographic metadata varied by source and participant and was provided uncurated.

The specimen sequenced was peripheral blood. The chain is assembled from TRBV7-2 and TRBJ2-3; a weak D assignment points to TRBD2 (5 bases agree). The sequence derives from a man aged 45-65 years with acute or convalescent COVID-19. The nucleotides read TGTGCCAGCAGTCCCGGACTGCCCCCAGATACGCAGTATTTT. Its protein product is CASSPGLPPDTQYF. With the portions outside the CDR3 filled from the reference TRBV7-2 and TRBJ2-3 genes, the complete variable region becomes GAGVSQSPSNKVTEKGKDVELRCDPISGHTALYWYRQSLGQGLEFLIYFQGNSAPDKSGLPSDRFSAERTGGSVSTLTIQRTQQEDSAVYLCASSPGLPPDTQYFGPGTRLTVL.